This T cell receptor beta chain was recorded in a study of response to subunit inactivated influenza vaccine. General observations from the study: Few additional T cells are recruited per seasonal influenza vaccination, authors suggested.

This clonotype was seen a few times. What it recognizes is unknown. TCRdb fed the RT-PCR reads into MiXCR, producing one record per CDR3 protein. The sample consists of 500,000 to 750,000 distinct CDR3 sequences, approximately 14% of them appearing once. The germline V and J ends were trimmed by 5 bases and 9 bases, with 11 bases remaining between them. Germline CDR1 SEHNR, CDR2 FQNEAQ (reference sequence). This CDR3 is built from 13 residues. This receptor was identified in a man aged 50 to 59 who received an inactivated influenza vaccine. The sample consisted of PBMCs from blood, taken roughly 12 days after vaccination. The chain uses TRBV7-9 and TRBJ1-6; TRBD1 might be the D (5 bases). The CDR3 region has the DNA TGTGCCAGCAGCCCTAGACAGACTTCACCCCTCCACTTT. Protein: CASSPRQTSPLHF. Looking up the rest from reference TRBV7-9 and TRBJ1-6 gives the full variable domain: DTGVSQNPRHKITKRGQNVTFRCDPISEHNRLYWYRQTLGQGPEFLTYFQNEAQLEKSRLLSDRFSAERPKGSFSTLEIQRTEQGDSAMYLCASSPRQTSPLHFGNGTRLTVT.